This TCR beta chain comes out of a study of T cells in Graves' hyperthyroidism and ophthalmopathy. Findings and caveats of the study: Blood samples included most of the expanded thyroid clonotypes exceeding 0.001.

RNA transcripts were the template for amplifying TCR beta CDR3 regions. The HTBI primer set drove a first-round RT-PCR of the TCR CDR3. TCRdb used MiXCR to reprocess the multiplex PCR reads, holding one entry per CDR3 protein. The data show a few hundred thousand distinct CDR3 sequences, with 15% to 18% seen just once and about a quarter held by the top ten. The CDR3 loop spans 13 amino acids. Trimming pared 8 bases from V and 9 bases from J, leaving 17 bases between. Germline CDR1 reads MNHNS; CDR2 reads SASEGT. Newly diagnosed patients aged 18 to 65 had hyperthyroidism of under 2 months' duration. The study left out patients who had uncontrolled infection, other autoimmune disease, pregnancy or lactation. Each diagnosis was grounded in clinical symptoms, serum thyroxine and TRAb, thyroid ultrasound, and orbital computed tomography. In its sample, this clonotype was seen a few times. The antigen remains undetermined.

This chain connects TRBV6-1 to TRBJ2-1; TRBD2 might be the D (6 bases). Input material: blood. The sequence was collected from a woman aged 18-29 years with Graves' hyperthyroidism that later progressed to Graves' ophthalmopathy. CDR3 DNA sequence: TGTGCCAGCGGTCCCGGAGGGGTAGGTGAGCAGTTCTTC. It is translated as CASGPGGVGEQFF.